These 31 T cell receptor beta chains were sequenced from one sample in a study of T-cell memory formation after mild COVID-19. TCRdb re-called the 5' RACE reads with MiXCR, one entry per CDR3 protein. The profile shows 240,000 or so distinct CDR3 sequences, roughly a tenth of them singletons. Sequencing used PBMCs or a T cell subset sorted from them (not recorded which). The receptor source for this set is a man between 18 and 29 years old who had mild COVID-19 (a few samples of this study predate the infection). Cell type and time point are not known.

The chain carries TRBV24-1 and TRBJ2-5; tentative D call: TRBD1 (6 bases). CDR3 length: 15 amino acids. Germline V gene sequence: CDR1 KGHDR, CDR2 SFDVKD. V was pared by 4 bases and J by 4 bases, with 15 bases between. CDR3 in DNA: TGTGCCACCAGTGAAATGACAGGCAGGGGAGAGACCCAGTACTTC. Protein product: CATSEMTGRGETQYF.

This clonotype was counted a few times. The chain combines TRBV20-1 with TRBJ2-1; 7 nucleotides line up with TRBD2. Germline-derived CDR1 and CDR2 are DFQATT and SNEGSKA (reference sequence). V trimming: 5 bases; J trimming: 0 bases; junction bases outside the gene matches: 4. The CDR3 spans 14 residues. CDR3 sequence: CSAVPGGSYNEQFF. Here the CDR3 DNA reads TGCAGTGCTGTTCCGGGGGGCTCCTACAATGAGCAGTTCTTC.

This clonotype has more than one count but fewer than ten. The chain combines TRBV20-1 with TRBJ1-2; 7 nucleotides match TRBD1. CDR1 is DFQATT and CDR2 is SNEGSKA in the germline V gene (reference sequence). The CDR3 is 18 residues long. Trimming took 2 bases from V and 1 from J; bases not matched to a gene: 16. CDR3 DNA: TGCAGTGCTAGAACACCGCCAGTGAGGGACAGCTTTAACTATGGCTACACCTTC. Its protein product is CSARTPPVRDSFNYGYTF.

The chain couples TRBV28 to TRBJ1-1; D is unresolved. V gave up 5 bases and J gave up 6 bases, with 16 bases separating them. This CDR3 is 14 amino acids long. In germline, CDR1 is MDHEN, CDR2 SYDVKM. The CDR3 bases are TGTGCCAGCAGTGCGGGCTTGGGAGGCTCTGAAGCTTTCTTT. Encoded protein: CASSAGLGGSEAFF.

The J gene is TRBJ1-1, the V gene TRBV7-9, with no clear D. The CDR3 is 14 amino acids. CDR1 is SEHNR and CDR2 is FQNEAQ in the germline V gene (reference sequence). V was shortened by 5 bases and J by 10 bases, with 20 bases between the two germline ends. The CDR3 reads CASSTPLRGVAAFF. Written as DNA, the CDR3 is TGTGCCAGCAGCACACCGCTTCGGGGTGTCGCAGCTTTCTTT. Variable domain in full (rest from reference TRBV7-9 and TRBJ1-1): DTGVSQNPRHKITKRGQNVTFRCDPISEHNRLYWYRQTLGQGPEFLTYFQNEAQLEKSRLLSDRFSAERPKGSFSTLEIQRTEQGDSAMYLCASSTPLRGVAAFFGQGTRLTVV.

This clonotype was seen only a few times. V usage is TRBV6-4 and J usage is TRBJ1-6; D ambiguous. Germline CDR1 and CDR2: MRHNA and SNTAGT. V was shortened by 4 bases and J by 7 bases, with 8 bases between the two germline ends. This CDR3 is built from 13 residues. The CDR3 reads CASSVEENSPLHF. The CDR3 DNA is TGTGCCAGCAGTGTTGAAGAGAATTCACCCCTCCACTTT.

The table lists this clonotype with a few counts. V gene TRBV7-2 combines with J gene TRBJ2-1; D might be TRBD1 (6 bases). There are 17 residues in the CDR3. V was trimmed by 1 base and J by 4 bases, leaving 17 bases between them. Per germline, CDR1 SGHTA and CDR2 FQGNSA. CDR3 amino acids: CASSLGGYRVAYNEQFF. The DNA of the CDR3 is TGTGCCAGCAGCTTAGGAGGTTACAGGGTAGCTTACAATGAGCAGTTCTTC.

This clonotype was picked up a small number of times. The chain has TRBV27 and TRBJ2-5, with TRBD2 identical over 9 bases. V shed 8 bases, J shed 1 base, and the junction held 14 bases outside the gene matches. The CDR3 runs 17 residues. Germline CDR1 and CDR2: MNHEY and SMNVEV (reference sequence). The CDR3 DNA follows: TGTGCCAGCGCCCTACTTTGGGAACTAGCGGGCCAAGAGACCCAGTACTTC. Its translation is CASALLWELAGQETQYF.

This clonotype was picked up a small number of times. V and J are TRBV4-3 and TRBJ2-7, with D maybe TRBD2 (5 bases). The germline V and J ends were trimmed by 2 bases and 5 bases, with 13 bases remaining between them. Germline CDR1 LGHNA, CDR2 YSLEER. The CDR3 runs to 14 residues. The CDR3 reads CASSQLRGRNEQYF. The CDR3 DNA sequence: TGCGCCAGCAGCCAACTCCGGGGTAGGAACGAGCAGTACTTC.

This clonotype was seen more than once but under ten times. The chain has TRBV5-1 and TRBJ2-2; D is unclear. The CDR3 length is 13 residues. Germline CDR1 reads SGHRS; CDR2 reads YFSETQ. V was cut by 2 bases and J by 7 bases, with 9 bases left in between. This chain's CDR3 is CASSLERIGELFF. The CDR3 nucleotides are TGCGCCAGCAGCTTAGAGAGAATCGGGGAGCTGTTTTTT.

CDR3 residues: CASSHGTRYNEQFF. In DNA, the CDR3 is TGTGCCAGCAGCCATGGGACTCGCTACAATGAGCAGTTCTTC. The chain combines TRBV14 with TRBJ2-1, with D possibly matching TRBD2 (6 bases). Deletions cut 3 bases from V and 3 bases from J, with 9 bases between. Germline assignment: CDR1 SGHDN and CDR2 FVKESK. CDR3 length: 14 residues.

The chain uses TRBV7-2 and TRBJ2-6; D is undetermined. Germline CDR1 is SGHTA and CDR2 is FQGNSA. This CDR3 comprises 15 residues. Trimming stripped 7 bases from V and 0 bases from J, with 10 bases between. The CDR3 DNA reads TGTGCCAGCACCCTTCATGTCTCTGGGGCCAACGTCCTGACTTTC. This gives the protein CASTLHVSGANVLTF.

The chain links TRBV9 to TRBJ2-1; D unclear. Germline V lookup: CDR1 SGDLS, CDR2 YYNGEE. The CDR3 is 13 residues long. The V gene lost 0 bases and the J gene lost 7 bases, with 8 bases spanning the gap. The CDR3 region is CASSVVVGNEQFF. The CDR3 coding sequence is TGTGCCAGCAGCGTAGTCGTGGGAAATGAGCAGTTCTTC.

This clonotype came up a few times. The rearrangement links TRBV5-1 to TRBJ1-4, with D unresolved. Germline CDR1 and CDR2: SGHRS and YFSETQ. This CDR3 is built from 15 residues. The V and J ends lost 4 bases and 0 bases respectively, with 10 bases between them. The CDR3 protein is CASSLMTTTNEKLFF. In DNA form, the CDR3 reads TGCGCCAGCAGCCTAATGACAACAACTAATGAAAAACTGTTTTTT. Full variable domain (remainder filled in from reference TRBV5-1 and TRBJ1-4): KAGVTQTPRYLIKTRGQQVTLSCSPISGHRSVSWYQQTPGQGLQFLFEYFSETQRNKGNFPGRFSGRQFSNSRSEMNVSTLELGDSALYLCASSLMTTTNEKLFFGSGTQLSVL.

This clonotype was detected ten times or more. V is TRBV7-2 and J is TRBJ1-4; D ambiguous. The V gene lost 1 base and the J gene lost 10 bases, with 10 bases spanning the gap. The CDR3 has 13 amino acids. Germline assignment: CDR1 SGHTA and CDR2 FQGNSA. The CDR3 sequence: CASSLGLEGKLFF. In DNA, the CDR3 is TGTGCCAGCAGCTTAGGGTTAGAGGGAAAACTGTTTTTT.

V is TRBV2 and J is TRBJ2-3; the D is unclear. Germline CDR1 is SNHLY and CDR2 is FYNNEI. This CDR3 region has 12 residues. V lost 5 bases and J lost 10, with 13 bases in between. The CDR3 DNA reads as TGTGCCAGCAGTAACGATGTCGAGGCGCAGTATTTT. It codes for CASSNDVEAQYF.

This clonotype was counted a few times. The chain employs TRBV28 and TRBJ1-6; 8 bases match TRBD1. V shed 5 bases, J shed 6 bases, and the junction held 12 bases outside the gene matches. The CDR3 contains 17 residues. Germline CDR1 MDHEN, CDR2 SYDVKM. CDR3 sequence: CASSTGQGTSGNSPLHF. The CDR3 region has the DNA TGTGCCAGCAGTACCGGACAGGGAACGTCTGGTAATTCACCCCTCCACTTT. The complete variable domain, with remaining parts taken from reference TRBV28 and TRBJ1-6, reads DVKVTQSSRYLVKRTGEKVFLECVQDMDHENMFWYRQDPGLGLRLIYFSYDVKMKEKGDIPEGYSVSREKKERFSLILESASTNQTSMYLCASSTGQGTSGNSPLHFGNGTRLTVT.

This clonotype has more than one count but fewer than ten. CDR3 nucleotides: TGCAGCGTTTCCTCTGGGTGGGGAAATGAAAAACTGTTTTTT. Translation gives CSVSSGWGNEKLFF. This chain connects TRBV29-1 to TRBJ1-4, with no clear D. Germline CDR1 and CDR2: SQVTM and ANQGSEA. V was pared by 5 bases and J by 5 bases, with 15 bases between. This CDR3 contains 14 residues.

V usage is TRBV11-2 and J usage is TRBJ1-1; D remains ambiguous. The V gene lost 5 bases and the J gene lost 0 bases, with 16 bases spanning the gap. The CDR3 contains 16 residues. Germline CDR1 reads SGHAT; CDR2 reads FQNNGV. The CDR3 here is CASSPSLGPLNTEAFF. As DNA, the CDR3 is TGTGCCAGCAGCCCCTCCTTAGGTCCCCTGAACACTGAAGCTTTCTTT. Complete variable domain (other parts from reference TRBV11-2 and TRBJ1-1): EAGVAQSPRYKIIEKRQSVAFWCNPISGHATLYWYQQILGQGPKLLIQFQNNGVVDDSQLPKDRFSAERLKGVDSTLKIQPAKLEDSAVYLCASSPSLGPLNTEAFFGQGTRLTVV.

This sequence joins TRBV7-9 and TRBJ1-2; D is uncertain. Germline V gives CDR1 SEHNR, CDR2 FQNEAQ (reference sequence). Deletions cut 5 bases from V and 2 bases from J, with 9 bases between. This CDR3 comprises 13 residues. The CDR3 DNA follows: TGTGCCAGCAGCCGGGAGTTCAACTATGGCTACACCTTC. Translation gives CASSREFNYGYTF. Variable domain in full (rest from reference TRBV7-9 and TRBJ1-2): DTGVSQNPRHKITKRGQNVTFRCDPISEHNRLYWYRQTLGQGPEFLTYFQNEAQLEKSRLLSDRFSAERPKGSFSTLEIQRTEQGDSAMYLCASSREFNYGYTFGSGTRLTVV.

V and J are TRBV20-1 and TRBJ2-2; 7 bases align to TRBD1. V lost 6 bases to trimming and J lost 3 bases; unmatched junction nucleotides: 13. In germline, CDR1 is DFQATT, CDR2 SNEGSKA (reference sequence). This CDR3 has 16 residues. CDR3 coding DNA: TGCAGTGCGCTAGACCGGGACAGCGGTTACACCGGGGAGCTGTTTTTT. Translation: CSALDRDSGYTGELFF.

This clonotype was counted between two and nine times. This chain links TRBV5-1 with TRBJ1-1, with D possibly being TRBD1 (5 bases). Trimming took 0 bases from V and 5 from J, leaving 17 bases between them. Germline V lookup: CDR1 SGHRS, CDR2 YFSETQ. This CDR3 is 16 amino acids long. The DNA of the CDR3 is TGCGCCAGCAGCTTGGCGGAAGGGAGGGGCGGTACTGAAGCTTTCTTT. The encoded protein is CASSLAEGRGGTEAFF.

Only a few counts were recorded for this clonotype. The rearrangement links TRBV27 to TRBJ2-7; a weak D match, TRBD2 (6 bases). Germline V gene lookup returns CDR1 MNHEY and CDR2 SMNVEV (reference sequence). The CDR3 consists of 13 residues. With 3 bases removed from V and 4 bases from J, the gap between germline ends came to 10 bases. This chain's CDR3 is CASSFREKYEQYF. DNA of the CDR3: TGTGCCAGCAGTTTCCGGGAGAAATACGAGCAGTACTTC.

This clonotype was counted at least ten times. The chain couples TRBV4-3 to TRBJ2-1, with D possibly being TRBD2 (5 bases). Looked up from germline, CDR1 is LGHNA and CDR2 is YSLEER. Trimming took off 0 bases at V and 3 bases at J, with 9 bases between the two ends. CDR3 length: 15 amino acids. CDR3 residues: CASSQEPGFYNEQFF. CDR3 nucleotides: TGCGCCAGCAGCCAAGAGCCGGGATTCTACAATGAGCAGTTCTTC.

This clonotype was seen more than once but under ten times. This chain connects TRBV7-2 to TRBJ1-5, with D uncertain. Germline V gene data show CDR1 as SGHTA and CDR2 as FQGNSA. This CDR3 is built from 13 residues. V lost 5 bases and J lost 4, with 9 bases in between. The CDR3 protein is CASSPNGNQPQHF. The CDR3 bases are TGTGCCAGCAGCCCTAACGGGAATCAGCCCCAGCATTTT.

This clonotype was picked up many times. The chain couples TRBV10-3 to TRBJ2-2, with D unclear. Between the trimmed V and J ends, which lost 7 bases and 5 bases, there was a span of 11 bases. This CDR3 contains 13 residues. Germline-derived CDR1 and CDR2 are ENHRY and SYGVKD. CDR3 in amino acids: CAIKAPVTGELFF. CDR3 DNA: TGTGCCATCAAGGCCCCAGTGACCGGGGAGCTGTTTTTT.

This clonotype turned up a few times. DNA for the CDR3: TGTGCCAGCAGTTTAACGGGACACGGCAATCAGCCCCAGCATTTT. Protein sequence: CASSLTGHGNQPQHF. V and J are TRBV27 and TRBJ1-5; D is perhaps TRBD1 (6 bases). The V gene's germline CDR1 is MNHEY and CDR2 SMNVEV (reference sequence). Between the trimmed V and J ends, which lost 2 bases and 2 bases, there was a span of 10 bases. The CDR3 spans 15 residues.

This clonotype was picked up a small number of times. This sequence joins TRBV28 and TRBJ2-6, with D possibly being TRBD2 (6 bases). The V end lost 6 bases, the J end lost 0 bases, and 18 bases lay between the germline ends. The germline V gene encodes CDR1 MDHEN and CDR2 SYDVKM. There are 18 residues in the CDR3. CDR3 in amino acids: CASRLYSGLSSGANVLTF. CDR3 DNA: TGTGCCAGCAGGCTCTACTCGGGACTCAGCTCTGGGGCCAACGTCCTGACTTTC.

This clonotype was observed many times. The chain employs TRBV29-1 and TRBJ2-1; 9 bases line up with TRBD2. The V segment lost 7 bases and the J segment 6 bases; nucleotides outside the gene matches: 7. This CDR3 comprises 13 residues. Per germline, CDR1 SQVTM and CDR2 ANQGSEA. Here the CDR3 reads CSATGLASNEQFF. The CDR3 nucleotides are TGCAGCGCAACGGGACTAGCATCCAATGAGCAGTTCTTC.

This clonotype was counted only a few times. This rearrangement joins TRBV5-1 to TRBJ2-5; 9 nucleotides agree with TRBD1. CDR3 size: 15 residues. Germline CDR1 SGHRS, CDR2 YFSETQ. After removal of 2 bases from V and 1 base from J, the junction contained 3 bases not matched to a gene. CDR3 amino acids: CASSFQGQGQETQYF. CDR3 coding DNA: TGCGCCAGCAGCTTCCAGGGACAGGGCCAAGAGACCCAGTACTTC.

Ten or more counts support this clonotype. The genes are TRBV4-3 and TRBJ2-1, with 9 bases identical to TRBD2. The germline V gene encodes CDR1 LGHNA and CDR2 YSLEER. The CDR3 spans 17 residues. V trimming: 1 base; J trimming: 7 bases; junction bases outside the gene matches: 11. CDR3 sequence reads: CASSQVRGYSGGNEQFF. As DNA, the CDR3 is TGCGCCAGCAGCCAAGTTCGCGGATATAGCGGGGGAAATGAGCAGTTCTTC.